The T cell receptor beta chain under discussion was sequenced for a study of PD-1 blockade in classical Hodgkin lymphoma. With no exception, relapse followed autologous stem cell transplantation in all patients, and brentuximab vedotin exposure varied. Clones were sequenced by immunoSEQ multiplex PCR, and TCRdb holds only the in-frame ones, with some missing. The data contain under 20,000 clones, around 80% of them singletons. The ends were cut back, 2 bases at V and 8 bases at J, with 8 bases in the middle. Looked up from germline, CDR1 is SGHRS and CDR2 is YFSETQ. This CDR3 region has 12 residues. The chain uses TRBV5-1 and TRBJ2-4; D uncertain. This material consisted of peripheral blood mononuclear cells (PBMCs), taken before the second cycle of nivolumab. The source is a human donor with classical Hodgkin lymphoma. CDR3 bases: TGCGCCAGCAGCTTAGGACGAGACATTCAGTACTTC. Its translation: CASSLGRDIQYF.